This is a list of T cell receptor beta chains from one sample in a study of cytotoxic CD8 clonotypes in ibrutinib-treated CLL. The method was immunoSEQ multiplex PCR; TCRdb's version includes in-frame clones alone and lacks a portion of them. The sample has 110,000 to 150,000 clones; 75% to 80% are singletons. Material: PBMCs, obtained after 24 months of ibrutinib treatment. Receptors originate from a human donor with chronic lymphocytic leukemia. CDR3s leave out the opening cysteine and the closing phenylalanine or tryptophan. The order of the fields is J gene, V gene, CDR3 protein.

>TRBJ2-5|TRBV5-4
ASSATGAPQETQY
>TRBJ2-1|TRBV23-1
ASSPSIDWHNEQF
>TRBJ2-1|TRBV19
ASMDRRHNEQF
>TRBJ2-7|TRBV28
ASQGGQGYEQY
>TRBJ2-7|TRBV28
AALAGTYEQY
>TRBJ2-5|TRBV5-6
ASSSTGTAETQY
>TRBJ2-3|TRBV7-8
ASSPGARNTDTQY
>TRBJ2-5|TRBV7-8
ASSLVGGEGTQY
>TRBJ2-5|TRBV9
ASSVEAPGVGTQY
>TRBJ2-2|TRBV11-2
ASSPGWELF
>TRBJ2-1|TRBV7-2
ASSLHGGAYNEQF
>TRBJ2-3|TRBV10-3
AISEGAGTSTDTQY
>TRBJ1-1|TRBV11-2
ASSLGPGGDTEAF
>TRBJ2-1|TRBV7-9
ASSLVRTPTYWNEQF
>TRBJ2-1|TRBV5-1
ASSFAGANEQF
>TRBJ2-7|TRBV5-1
ASSLQPTGSYEQY
>TRBJ1-4|TRBV6-6
ASSNGRAGGNEKLF
>TRBJ2-1|TRBV11-1
ASSSRSGGRNEQF
>TRBJ1-1|TRBV2
ATHVGDTEAF
>TRBJ2-1|TRBV18
ASSRGGVLDNEQF
>TRBJ1-4|TRBV6-8
ARGGQGFEKLF
>TRBJ2-6|TRBV6-9
ASSGDVPYDKVGP
>TRBJ1-2|TRBV6-6
ASSKGGRDYGYT
>TRBJ1-1|TRBV28
ASSSTRNTEAF
>TRBJ2-7|TRBV6-1
ASSEAWASLGEQY
>TRBJ2-6|TRBV5-1
ASSSGWLGDLRTALRANVLT
>TRBJ1-3|TRBV6-5
ASSYNQGTSGNTIY
>TRBJ1-3|TRBV6-5
ASSSTGGGGNTIY
>TRBJ1-5|TRBV19
ASSISARNLGQPQH
>TRBJ1-2|TRBV28
ASSLLSVANYGYT
>TRBJ2-5|TRBV28
ASSTTLAGRQDAWETQY
>TRBJ2-1|TRBV5-1
ASSNGLVGGGEQF
>TRBJ1-1|TRBV6-5
ASSYRDTEAF
>TRBJ1-6|TRBV30
AWSPGQTSPLH
>TRBJ2-5|TRBV7-8
ASSPRTSGSGEQY
>TRBJ2-7|TRBV9
ASSVGAGSLYEQY
>TRBJ1-2|TRBV11-1
ASSAEGNYGYT
>TRBJ1-4|TRBV4-3
ASSQESGIPNEKLF
>TRBJ1-3|TRBV7-2
ASSPQGTAGNTIY
>TRBJ2-7|TRBV10-3
AISESEAVGQY
>TRBJ1-5|TRBV10-3
AISDRATRSNQPQH
>TRBJ1-2|TRBV9
ASSVAARYGYT
>TRBJ2-3|TRBV6-5
ASTLAGGYTDTQY
>TRBJ2-6|TRBV10-3
AISESVGVVGANVLT
>TRBJ1-2|TRBV5-1
ASSADRGGFGYT
>TRBJ2-2|TRBV10-1
ASPAPLLAASNTGELF
>TRBJ2-5|TRBV7-2
ASSPLAGGAQETQY
>TRBJ1-2|TRBV30
AWSRQGVGGYT
>TRBJ2-7|TRBV5-1
ASSFRDEQY
>TRBJ2-2|TRBV5-1
ASSLAGRDTGELF
>TRBJ2-3|TRBV7-9
ASSPLAGLSTDTQY
>TRBJ1-2|TRBV11-3
ASSLRGQGRGYGYT